This T cell receptor (beta chain) is drawn from a study of monozygotic twins with inflammatory bowel disease. cDNA encoding TCRalpha and TCRbeta underwent two nested PCRs of approximately 16 and 10 cycles, each of which was followed by bead purification. TCRdb re-called the 5' RACE reads and catalogs CDR3 proteins one per entry, DNA excluded. The sample table sets out 110,000 to 150,000 distinct CDR3 sequences. Study-wide findings and caveats: Researchers were unable to tell different T cell subtypes apart. IBD patients share fewer clonotypes with other people than healthy twins do, especially with disease activity. Whereas healthy co-twins had higher TCRbeta diversity (inverse Simpson), IBD patients had lower diversity.

For this clonotype: Its specificity is not known.

Germline assignment: CDR1 SGHRS and CDR2 YFSETQ. This CDR3 has 15 amino acids. This sequence originates from a human donor with ulcerative colitis or Crohn's disease, or a healthy co-twin of an affected twin (not recorded which). Specimen: blood. The rearrangement joins TRBV5-1 to TRBJ2-7; TCRdb's D call, TRBD2, is unchecked because there is no DNA. The CDR3 here is CASSPRAGLSYEQYF.